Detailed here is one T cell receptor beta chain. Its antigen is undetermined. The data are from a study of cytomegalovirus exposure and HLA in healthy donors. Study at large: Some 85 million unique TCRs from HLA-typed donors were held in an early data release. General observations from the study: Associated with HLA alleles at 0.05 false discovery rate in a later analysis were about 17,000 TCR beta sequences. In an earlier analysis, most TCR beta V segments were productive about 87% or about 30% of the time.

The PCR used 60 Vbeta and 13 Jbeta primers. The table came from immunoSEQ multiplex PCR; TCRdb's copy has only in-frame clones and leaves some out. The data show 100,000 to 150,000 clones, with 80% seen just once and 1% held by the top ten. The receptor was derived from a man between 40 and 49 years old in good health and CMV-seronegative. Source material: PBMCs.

The CDR3 sequence is CSARQENYEQYF. The CDR3 DNA follows: TGCAGCGCCCGACAGGAGAACTACGAGCAGTACTTC. The chain carries TRBV29-1 and TRBJ2-7, with a tentative D call TRBD1 (6 bases). The CDR3 sequence is 12 residues long. Germline V gene sequence: CDR1 SQVTM, CDR2 ANQGSEA. Trimming pared 7 bases from V and 3 bases from J, leaving 13 bases between.